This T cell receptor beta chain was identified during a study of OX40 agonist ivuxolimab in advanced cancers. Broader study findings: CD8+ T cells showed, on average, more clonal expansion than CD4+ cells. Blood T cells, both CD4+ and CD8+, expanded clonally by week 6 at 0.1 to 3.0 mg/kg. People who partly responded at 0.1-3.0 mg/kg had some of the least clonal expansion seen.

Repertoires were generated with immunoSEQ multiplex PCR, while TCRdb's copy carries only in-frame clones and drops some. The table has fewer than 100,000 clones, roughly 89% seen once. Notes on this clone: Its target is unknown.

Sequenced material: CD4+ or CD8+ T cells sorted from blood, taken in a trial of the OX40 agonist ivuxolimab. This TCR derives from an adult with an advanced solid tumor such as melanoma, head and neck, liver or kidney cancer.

CDR3 nucleotides: TGTGCCAGCAGCAAAGATGGGGGGCCCCATGAGCAGTTCTTC. Its translation is CASSKDGGPHEQFF. The gene calls are TRBV7-9 and TRBJ2-1; D may be TRBD1 or TRBD2 (6 bases each). Germline V gene data show CDR1 as SEHNR and CDR2 as FQNEAQ (reference sequence). The CDR3 is 14 residues long. The V end lost 5 bases, the J end lost 8 bases, and 16 bases lay between the germline ends. The full variable domain, completed using reference TRBV7-9 and TRBJ2-1, is DTGVSQNPRHKITKRGQNVTFRCDPISEHNRLYWYRQTLGQGPEFLTYFQNEAQLEKSRLLSDRFSAERPKGSFSTLEIQRTEQGDSAMYLCASSKDGGPHEQFFGPGTRLTVL.